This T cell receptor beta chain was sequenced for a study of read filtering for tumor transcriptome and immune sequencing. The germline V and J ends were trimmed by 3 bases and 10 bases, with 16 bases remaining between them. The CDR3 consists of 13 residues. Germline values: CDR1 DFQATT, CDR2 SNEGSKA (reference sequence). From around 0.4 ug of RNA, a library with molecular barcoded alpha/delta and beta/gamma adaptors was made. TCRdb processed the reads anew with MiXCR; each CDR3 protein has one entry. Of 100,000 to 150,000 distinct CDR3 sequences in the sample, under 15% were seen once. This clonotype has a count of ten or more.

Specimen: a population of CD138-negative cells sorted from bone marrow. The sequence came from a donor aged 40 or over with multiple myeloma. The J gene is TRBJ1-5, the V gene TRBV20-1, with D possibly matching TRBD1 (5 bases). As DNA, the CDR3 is TGCAGTGCTAGTACGGGGCCGAAAAAACCCCAGCATTTT. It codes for CSASTGPKKPQHF.